The 6 T cell receptor beta chains below come from one sample, sequenced in a study of blood T cell repertoires in COVID-19. The table came from immunoSEQ multiplex PCR; TCRdb's copy has only in-frame clones and leaves some out. This sample has approximately 150,000 clones, with roughly 88% found just once. Sequencing was performed on PBMCs or T cells enriched from blood (not recorded which). The receptors originated from a man aged 50 to 60 who had recovered from COVID-19.

The table lists this clone with a count of one. This chain connects TRBV7-8 to TRBJ2-6, with a tentative D call TRBD2 (6 bases). V lost 1 base and J 0 bases, leaving 13 bases between the germline ends. Germline V gene sequence: CDR1 SGHVS, CDR2 FQNEAQ. The CDR3 is 18 residues long. The CDR3 coding sequence is TGTGCCAGCAGCTTAGTGGTTGGAGGGTACTCTGGGGCCAACGTCCTGACTTTC. This sequence encodes CASSLVVGGYSGANVLTF. Full variable domain (missing parts from reference TRBV7-8 and TRBJ2-6): GAGVSQSPRYKVAKRGQDVALRCDPISGHVSLFWYQQALGQGPEFLTYFQNEAQLDKSGLPSDRFFAERPEGSVSTLKIQRTQQEDSAVYLCASSLVVGGYSGANVLTFGAGSRLTVL.

V is TRBV6-5 and J is TRBJ1-5; 10 nucleotides align to TRBD1. This CDR3 has 15 amino acids. Unmatched junction bases numbered 8, after V lost 8 bases and J lost 4 bases. Germline V gives CDR1 MNHEY, CDR2 SVGAGI. CDR3 in DNA: TGTGCCAGCGGGGACAGGGGAGCTGCGAATCAGCCCCAGCATTTT. Protein product: CASGDRGAANQPQHF.

The chain has TRBV4-2 and TRBJ1-6; 7 bases agree with TRBD1. This CDR3 is 16 amino acids long. The trim removed 2 bases at V and 6 bases at J, leaving 7 bases unmatched. CDR1 and CDR2 (germline): LGHNA, YNFKEQ. CDR3 nucleotide sequence: TGTGCCAGCAGCCAAATCGACAGGGATGTTAATTCACCCCTCCACTTT. As protein: CASSQIDRDVNSPLHF.

CDR3 in DNA: TGTGCCAGCAGCCATCAGTTCTCTGGAAACACCATATATTTT. This encodes CASSHQFSGNTIYF. The chain employs TRBV3-1 (or the pseudogene TRBV3-2) and TRBJ1-3; D gene ambiguous. V lost 3 bases, J lost 0 bases, and 6 bases lay in between. This CDR3 region has 14 residues. Germline V gene data show CDR1 as LGHDT and CDR2 as YNNKEL (reference sequence).

The rearrangement joins TRBV9 to TRBJ2-1, with 8 bases lining up with TRBD2. CDR1 and CDR2 from the germline V gene are SGDLS and YYNGEE. This CDR3 has 16 amino acids. The V and J ends lost 4 bases and 3 bases, in that order; junction bases with no gene match: 9. This chain's CDR3 is CASSPSTSGLYNEQFF. Here the CDR3 DNA reads TGTGCCAGCAGCCCCTCTACTAGCGGCCTCTACAATGAGCAGTTCTTC.

This clone appeared once. The chain is built from TRBV30 and TRBJ1-5; 7 bases align to TRBD1. Germline assignment: CDR1 GTSNPN and CDR2 SVGIG (reference sequence). V shed 3 bases, J shed 3 bases, and the junction held 5 bases outside the gene matches. CDR3 size: 14 residues. The CDR3 nucleotides are TGTGCCTGGAGGCCCGGGACAGACAATCAGCCCCAGCATTTT. It is translated as CAWRPGTDNQPQHF.